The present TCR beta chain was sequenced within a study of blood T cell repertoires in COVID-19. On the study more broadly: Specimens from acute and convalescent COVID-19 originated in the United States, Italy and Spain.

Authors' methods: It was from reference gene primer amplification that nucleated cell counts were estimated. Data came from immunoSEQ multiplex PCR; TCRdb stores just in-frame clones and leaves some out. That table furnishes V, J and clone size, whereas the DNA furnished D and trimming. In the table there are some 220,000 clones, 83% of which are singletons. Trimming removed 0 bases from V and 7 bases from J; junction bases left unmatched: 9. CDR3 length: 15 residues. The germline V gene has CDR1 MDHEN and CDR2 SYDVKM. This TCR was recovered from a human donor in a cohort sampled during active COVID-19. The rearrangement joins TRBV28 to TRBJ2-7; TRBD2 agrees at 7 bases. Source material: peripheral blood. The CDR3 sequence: CASSLWGGGSKEQYF. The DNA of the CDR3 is TGTGCCAGCAGTTTATGGGGCGGGGGTAGTAAGGAGCAGTACTTC.